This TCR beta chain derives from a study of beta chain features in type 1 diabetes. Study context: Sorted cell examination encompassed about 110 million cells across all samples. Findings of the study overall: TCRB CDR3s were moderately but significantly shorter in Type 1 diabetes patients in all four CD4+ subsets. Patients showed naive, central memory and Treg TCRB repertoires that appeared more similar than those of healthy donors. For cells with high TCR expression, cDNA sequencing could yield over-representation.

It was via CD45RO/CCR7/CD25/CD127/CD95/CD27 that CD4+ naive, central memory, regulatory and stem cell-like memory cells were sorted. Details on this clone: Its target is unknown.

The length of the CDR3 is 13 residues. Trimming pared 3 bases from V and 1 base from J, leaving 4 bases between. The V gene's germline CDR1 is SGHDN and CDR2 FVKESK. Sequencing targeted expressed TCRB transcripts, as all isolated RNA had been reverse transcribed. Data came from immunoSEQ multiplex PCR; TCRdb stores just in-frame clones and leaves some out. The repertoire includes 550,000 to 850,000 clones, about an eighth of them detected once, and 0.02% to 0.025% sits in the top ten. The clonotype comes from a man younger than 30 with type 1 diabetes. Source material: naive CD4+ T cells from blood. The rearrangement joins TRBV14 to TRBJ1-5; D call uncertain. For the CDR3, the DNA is TGTGCCAGCAGCCACACCAGCAATCAGCCCCAGCATTTT. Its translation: CASSHTSNQPQHF.